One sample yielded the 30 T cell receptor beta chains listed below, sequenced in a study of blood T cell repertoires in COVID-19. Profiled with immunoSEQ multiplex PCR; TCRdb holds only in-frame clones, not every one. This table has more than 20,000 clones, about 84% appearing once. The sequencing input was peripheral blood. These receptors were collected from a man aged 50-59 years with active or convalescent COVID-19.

The CDR3 protein is CASSPLAGGKSGANVLTF. CDR3 DNA sequence: TGTGCCAGCAGCCCTCTAGCGGGGGGGAAATCTGGGGCCAACGTCCTGACTTTC. The rearrangement links TRBV13 to TRBJ2-6; 12 nucleotides line up with TRBD2. Per the germline V gene, CDR1 is PRHDT and CDR2 is FYEKMQ (reference sequence). CDR3 length: 18 residues. V shed 5 bases and J 1 base; nucleotides not matched to a gene: 6. The full variable domain, rest sourced from reference TRBV13 and TRBJ2-6, is AAGVIQSPRHLIKEKRETATLKCYPIPRHDTVYWYQQGPGQDPQFLISFYEKMQSDKGSIPDRFSAQQFSDYHSELNMSSLELGDSALYFCASSPLAGGKSGANVLTFGAGSRLTVL.

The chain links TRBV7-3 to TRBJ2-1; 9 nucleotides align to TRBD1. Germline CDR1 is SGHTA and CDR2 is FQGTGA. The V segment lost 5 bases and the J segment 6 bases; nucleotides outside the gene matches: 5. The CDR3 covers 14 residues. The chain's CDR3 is CASSPGTGSNEQFF. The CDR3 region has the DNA TGTGCCAGCAGCCCAGGGACAGGGTCCAATGAGCAGTTCTTC.

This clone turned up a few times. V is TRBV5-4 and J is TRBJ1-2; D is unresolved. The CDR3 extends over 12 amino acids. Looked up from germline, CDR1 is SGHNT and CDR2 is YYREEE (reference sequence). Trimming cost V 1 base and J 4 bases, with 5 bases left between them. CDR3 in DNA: TGTGCCAGCAGCTTGTTGGCCTATGGCTACACCTTC. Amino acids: CASSLLAYGYTF.

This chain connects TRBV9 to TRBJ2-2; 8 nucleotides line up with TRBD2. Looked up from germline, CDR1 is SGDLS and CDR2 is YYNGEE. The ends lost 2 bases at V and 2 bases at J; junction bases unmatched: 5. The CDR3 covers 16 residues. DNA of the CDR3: TGTGCCAGCAGCGTCTCACTAGCGGAAAACACCGGGGAGCTGTTTTTT. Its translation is CASSVSLAENTGELFF. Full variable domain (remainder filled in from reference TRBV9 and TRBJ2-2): DSGVTQTPKHLITATGQRVTLRCSPRSGDLSVYWYQQSLDQGLQFLIQYYNGEERAKGNILERFSAQQFPDLHSELNLSSLELGDSALYFCASSVSLAENTGELFFGEGSRLTVL.

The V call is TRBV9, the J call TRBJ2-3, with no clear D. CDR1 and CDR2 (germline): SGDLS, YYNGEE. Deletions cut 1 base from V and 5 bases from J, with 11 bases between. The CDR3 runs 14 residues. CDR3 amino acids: CASSVMASGDTQYF. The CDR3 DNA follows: TGTGCCAGCAGCGTAATGGCTTCGGGAGATACGCAGTATTTT.

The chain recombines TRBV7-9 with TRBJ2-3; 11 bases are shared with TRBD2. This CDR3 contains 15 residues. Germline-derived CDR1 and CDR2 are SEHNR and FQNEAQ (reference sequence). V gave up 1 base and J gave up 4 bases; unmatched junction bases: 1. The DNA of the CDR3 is TGTGCCAGCAGCTTAGGACTAGCGGGGCCAGATACGCAGTATTTT. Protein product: CASSLGLAGPDTQYF.

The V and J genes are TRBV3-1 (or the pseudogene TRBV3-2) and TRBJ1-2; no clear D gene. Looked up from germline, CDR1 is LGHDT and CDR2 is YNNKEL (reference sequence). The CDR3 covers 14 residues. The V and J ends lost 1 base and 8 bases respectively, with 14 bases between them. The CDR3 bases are TGTGCCAGCAGCCAAGTTTTACGGGGTTCCGGCTACACCTTC. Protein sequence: CASSQVLRGSGYTF.

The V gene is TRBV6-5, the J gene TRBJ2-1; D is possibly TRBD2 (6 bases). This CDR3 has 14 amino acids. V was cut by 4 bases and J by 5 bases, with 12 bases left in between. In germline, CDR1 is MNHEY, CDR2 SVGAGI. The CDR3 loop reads CASSSRTTNNEQFF. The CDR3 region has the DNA TGTGCCAGCAGTTCGCGGACTACGAACAATGAGCAGTTCTTC.

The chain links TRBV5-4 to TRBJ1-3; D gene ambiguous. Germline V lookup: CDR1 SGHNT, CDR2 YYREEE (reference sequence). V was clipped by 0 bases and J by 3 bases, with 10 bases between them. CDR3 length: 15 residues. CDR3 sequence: CASSLDASGGNTIYF. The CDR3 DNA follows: TGTGCCAGCAGCTTGGATGCCTCGGGTGGAAACACCATATATTTT. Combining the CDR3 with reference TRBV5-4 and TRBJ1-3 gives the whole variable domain ETGVTQSPTHLIKTRGQQVTLRCSSQSGHNTVSWYQQALGQGPQFIFQYYREEENGRGNFPPRFSGLQFPNYSSELNVNALELDDSALYLCASSLDASGGNTIYFGEGSWLTVV.

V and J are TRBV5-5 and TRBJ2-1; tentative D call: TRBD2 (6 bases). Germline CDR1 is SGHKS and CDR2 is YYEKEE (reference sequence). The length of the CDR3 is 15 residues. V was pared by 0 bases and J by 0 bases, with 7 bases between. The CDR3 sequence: CASSLAGDSYNEQFF. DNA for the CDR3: TGTGCCAGCAGCTTGGCGGGGGACTCCTACAATGAGCAGTTCTTC. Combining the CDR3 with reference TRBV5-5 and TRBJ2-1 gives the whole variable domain DAGVTQSPTHLIKTRGQQVTLRCSPISGHKSVSWYQQVLGQGPQFIFQYYEKEERGRGNFPDRFSARQFPNYSSELNVNALLLGDSALYLCASSLAGDSYNEQFFGPGTRLTVL.

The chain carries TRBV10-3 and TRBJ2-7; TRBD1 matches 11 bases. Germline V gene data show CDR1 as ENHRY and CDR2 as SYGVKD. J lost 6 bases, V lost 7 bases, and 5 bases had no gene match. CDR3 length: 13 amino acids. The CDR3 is CAIMGQGGFEQYF. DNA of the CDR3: TGTGCCATCATGGGACAGGGGGGTTTCGAGCAGTACTTC.

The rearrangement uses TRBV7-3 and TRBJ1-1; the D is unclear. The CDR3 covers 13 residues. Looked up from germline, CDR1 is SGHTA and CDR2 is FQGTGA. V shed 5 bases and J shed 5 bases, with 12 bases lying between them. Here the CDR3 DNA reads TGTGCCAGCAGCCCGCGCGGGGTTACTGAAGCTTTCTTT. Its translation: CASSPRGVTEAFF.

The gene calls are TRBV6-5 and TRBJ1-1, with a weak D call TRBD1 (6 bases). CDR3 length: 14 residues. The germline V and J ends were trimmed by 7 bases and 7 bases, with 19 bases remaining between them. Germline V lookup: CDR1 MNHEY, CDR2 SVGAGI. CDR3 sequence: CASTEGGGAIEAFF. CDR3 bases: TGTGCCAGCACCGAAGGTGGGGGGGCGATTGAAGCTTTCTTT.

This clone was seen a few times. The CDR3 DNA reads as TGTGCCGGATCCGGGACAGGGAACACTGAAGCTTTCTTT. Its protein product is CAGSGTGNTEAFF. The chain uses TRBV30 and TRBJ1-1; 8 bases match TRBD1. Germline CDR1 reads GTSNPN; CDR2 reads SVGIG (reference sequence). V dropped 8 bases and J dropped 1; count of bases not matched to a gene: 6. The CDR3 contains 13 residues.

CDR3 coding DNA: TGTGCCAGCAGCTCTATTACGCGAGCTTTCTTT. Translating gives CASSSITRAFF. The chain uses TRBV28 and TRBJ1-1; no firm D call. Trimming stripped 6 bases from V and 10 bases from J, with 12 bases between. This CDR3 is 11 amino acids long. CDR1 and CDR2 (germline): MDHEN, SYDVKM.

DNA of the CDR3: TGTGCCAGCAGCTTTGATCCCGGAGGTAATGAAAAACTGTTTTTT. Amino acid sequence: CASSFDPGGNEKLFF. The chain links TRBV7-9 to TRBJ1-4; D not certain. The CDR3 length is 15 residues. The germline V gene has CDR1 SEHNR and CDR2 FQNEAQ (reference sequence). V shed 3 bases and J shed 4 bases, with 12 bases lying between them.

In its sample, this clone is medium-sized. CDR3 amino acids: CASSLRQASTDTQYF. For the CDR3, the DNA is TGTGCCAGCAGCCTTCGGCAGGCCAGCACAGATACGCAGTATTTT. The gene calls are TRBV3-1 (or the pseudogene TRBV3-2) and TRBJ2-3; D is undetermined. Germline V gene sequence: CDR1 LGHDT, CDR2 YNNKEL (reference sequence). The V end lost 4 bases, the J end lost 0 bases, and 11 bases lay between the germline ends. The CDR3 length is 15 residues.

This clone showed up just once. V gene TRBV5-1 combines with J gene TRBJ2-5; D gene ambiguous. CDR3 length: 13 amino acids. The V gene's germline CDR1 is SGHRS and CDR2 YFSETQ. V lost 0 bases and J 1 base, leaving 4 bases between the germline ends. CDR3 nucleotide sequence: TGCGCCAGCAGCTTGGTTATCCAAGAGACCCAGTACTTC. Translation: CASSLVIQETQYF.

The CDR3 loop is CASSEQGLVPQHF. The CDR3 DNA sequence: TGTGCCAGCAGTGAACAGGGGTTGGTGCCCCAGCATTTT. This chain links TRBV6-1 with TRBJ1-5; tentatively, D is TRBD1 (6 bases). The CDR3 sequence is 13 residues long. The V gene lost 2 bases and the J gene lost 9 bases, with 11 bases spanning the gap. Germline CDR1 MNHNS, CDR2 SASEGT.

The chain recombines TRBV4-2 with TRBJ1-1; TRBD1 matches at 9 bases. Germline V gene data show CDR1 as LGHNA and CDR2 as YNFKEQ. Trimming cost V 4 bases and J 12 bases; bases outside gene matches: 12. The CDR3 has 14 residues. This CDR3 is CASSRASRDRVTFF. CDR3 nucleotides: TGTGCCAGCAGCCGAGCCAGCCGGGACAGGGTCACTTTCTTT.

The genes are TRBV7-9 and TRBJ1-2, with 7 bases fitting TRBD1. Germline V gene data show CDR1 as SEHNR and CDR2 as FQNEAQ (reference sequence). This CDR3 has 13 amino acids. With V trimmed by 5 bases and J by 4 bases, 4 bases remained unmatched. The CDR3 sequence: CASSRDRVYGYTF. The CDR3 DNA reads TGTGCCAGCAGCCGTGACAGGGTCTATGGCTACACCTTC.

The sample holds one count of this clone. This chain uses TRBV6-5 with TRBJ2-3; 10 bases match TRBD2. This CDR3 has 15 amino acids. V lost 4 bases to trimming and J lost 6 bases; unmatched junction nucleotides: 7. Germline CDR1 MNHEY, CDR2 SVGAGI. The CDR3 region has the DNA TGTGCCAGCAGTTTAAGCGGGAGGGTCGCGGATACGCAGTATTTT. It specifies CASSLSGRVADTQYF.

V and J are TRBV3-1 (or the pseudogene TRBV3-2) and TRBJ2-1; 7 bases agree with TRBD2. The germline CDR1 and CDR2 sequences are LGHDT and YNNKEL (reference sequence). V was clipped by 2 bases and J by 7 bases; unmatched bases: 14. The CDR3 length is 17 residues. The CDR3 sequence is CASSQFRGMAGANEQFF. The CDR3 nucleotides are TGTGCCAGCAGCCAATTTAGGGGCATGGCGGGAGCGAATGAGCAGTTCTTC.

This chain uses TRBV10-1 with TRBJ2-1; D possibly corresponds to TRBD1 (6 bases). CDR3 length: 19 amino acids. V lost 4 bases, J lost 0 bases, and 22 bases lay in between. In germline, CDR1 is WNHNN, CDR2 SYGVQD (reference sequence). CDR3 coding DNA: TGCGCCAGCAGTGGACCAACTAAAACAGGGAGAAGCTCCTACAATGAGCAGTTCTTC. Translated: CASSGPTKTGRSSYNEQFF.

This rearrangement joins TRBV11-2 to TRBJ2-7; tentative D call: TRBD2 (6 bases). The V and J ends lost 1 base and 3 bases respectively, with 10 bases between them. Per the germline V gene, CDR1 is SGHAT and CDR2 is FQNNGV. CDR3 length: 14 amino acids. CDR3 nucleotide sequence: TGTGCCAGCAGCTTAGCTTTGGGGGGCTACGAGCAGTACTTC. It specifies CASSLALGGYEQYF.

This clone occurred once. Here the CDR3 DNA reads TGTGCCAGCAGCTTAGTTATCCAGGGGTCAGATACGCAGTATTTT. Translation: CASSLVIQGSDTQYF. The chain recombines TRBV7-2 with TRBJ2-3; D may be TRBD1 (6 bases). Germline lookup yields CDR1 SGHTA and CDR2 FQGNSA. Trimming took 1 base from V and 4 from J, leaving 12 bases between them. The CDR3 is 15 residues long.

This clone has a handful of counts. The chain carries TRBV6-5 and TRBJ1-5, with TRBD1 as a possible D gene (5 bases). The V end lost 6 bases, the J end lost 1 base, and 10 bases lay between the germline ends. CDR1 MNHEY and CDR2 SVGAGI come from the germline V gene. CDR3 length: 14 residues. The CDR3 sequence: CASSNRQSNQPQHF. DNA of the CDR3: TGTGCCAGCAGCAACCGACAGAGCAATCAGCCCCAGCATTTT.

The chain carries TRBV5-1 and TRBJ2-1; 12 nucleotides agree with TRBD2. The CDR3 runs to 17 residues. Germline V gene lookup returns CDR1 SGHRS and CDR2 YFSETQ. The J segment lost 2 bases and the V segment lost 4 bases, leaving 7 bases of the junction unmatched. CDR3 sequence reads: CASSLSPSGGAYNEQFF. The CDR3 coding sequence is TGCGCCAGCAGCCTAAGTCCTAGCGGGGGGGCCTACAATGAGCAGTTCTTC.

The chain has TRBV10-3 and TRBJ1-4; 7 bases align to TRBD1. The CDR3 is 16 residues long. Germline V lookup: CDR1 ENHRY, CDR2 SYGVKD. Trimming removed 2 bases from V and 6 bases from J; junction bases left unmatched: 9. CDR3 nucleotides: TGTGCCATCAGTGAGCCCGACAGGGATGGGGATGAAAAACTGTTTTTT. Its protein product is CAISEPDRDGDEKLFF.

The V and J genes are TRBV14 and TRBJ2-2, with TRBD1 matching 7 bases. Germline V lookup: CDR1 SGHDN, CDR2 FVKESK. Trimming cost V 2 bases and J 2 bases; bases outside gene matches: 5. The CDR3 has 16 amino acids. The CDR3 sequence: CASSQYRGRNTGELFF. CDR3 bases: TGTGCCAGCAGCCAATACAGGGGTCGTAACACCGGGGAGCTGTTTTTT.